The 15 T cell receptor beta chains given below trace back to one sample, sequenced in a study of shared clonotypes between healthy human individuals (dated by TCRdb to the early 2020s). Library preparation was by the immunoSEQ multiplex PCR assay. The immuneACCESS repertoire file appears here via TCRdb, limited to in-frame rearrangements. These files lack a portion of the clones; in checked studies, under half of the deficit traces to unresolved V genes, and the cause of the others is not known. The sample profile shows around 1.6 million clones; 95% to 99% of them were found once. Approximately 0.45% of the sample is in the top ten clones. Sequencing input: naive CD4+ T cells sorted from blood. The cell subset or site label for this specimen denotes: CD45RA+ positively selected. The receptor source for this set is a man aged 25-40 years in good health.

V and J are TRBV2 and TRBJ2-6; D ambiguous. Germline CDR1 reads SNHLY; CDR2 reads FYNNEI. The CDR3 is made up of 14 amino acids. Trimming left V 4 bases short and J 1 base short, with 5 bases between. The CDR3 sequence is CASSGTSGANVLTF. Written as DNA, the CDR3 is TGTGCCAGCAGTGGGACGTCTGGGGCCAACGTCCTGACTTTC.

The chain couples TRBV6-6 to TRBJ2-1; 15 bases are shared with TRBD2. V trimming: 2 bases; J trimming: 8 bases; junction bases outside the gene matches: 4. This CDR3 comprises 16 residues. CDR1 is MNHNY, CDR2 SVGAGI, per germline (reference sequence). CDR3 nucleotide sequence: TGTGCCAGCAGTTACGGGACTAGCGGGGGGATCGATGAGCAGTTCTTC. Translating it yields CASSYGTSGGIDEQFF.

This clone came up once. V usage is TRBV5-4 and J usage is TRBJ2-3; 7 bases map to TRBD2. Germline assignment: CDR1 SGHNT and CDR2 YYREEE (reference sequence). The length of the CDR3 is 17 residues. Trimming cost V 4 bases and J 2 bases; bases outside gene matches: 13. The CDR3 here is CASSRGRRETNTDTQYF. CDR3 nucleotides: TGTGCCAGCAGCAGGGGCCGGCGGGAGACCAACACAGATACGCAGTATTTT.

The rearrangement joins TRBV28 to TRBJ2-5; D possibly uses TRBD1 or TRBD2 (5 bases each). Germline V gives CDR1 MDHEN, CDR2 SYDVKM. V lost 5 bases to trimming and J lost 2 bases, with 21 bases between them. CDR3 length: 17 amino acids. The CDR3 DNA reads TGTGCCAGCAGTACCCCGGGGACGGAGTGGGGTCAAGAGACCCAGTACTTC. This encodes CASSTPGTEWGQETQYF.

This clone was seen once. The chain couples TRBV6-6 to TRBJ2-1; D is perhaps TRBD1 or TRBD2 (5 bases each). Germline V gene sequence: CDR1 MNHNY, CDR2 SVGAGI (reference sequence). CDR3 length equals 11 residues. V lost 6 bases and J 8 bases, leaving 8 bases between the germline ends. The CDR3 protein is CASRGRDEQFF. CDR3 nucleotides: TGTGCCAGCAGGGGACGAGATGAGCAGTTCTTC.

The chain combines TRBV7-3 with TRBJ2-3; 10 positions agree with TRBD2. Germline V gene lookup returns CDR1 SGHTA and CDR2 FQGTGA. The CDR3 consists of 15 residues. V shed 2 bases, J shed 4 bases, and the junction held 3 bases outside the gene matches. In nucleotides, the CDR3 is TGTGCCAGCAGCTTAGATAGCGGGAGGTCAGATACGCAGTATTTT. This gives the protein CASSLDSGRSDTQYF.

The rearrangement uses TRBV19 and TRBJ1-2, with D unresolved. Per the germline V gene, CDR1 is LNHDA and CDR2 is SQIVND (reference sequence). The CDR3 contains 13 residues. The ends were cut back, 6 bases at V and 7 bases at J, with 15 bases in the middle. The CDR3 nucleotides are TGTGCCAGTAGGAACCCTCGGATCCGTGGCTACACCTTC. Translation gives CASRNPRIRGYTF.

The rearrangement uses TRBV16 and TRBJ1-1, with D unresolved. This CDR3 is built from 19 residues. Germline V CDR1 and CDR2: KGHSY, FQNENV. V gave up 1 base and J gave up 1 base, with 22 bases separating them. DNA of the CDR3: TGTGCCAGCAGCCAATACGCCCCTGGAGGAGGGTCCGGGAACACTGAAGCTTTCTTT. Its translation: CASSQYAPGGGSGNTEAFF.

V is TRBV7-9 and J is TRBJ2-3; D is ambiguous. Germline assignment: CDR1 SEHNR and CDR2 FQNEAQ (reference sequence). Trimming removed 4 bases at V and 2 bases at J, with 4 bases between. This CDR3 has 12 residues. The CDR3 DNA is TGTGCCAGCAGCTCGAACACAGATACGCAGTATTTT. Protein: CASSSNTDTQYF.

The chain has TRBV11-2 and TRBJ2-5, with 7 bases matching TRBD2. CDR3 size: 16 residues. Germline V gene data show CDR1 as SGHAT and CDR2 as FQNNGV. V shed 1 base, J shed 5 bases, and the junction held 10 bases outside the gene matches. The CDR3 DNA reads TGTGCCAGCAGCTTAGGGGGGGGTTACTCCTTGGAGACCCAGTACTTC. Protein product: CASSLGGGYSLETQYF. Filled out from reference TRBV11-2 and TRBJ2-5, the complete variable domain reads EAGVAQSPRYKIIEKRQSVAFWCNPISGHATLYWYQQILGQGPKLLIQFQNNGVVDDSQLPKDRFSAERLKGVDSTLKIQPAKLEDSAVYLCASSLGGGYSLETQYFGPGTRLLVL.

CDR3 DNA sequence: TGTGCCAGCAGTGAACGAGGCCGCCCAGATACGCAGTATTTT. It is translated as CASSERGRPDTQYF. The chain recombines TRBV6-1 with TRBJ2-3, with unresolved D. CDR1 is MNHNS and CDR2 is SASEGT in the germline V gene. The CDR3 is 14 residues long. V gave up 2 bases and J gave up 4 bases, with 10 bases separating them.

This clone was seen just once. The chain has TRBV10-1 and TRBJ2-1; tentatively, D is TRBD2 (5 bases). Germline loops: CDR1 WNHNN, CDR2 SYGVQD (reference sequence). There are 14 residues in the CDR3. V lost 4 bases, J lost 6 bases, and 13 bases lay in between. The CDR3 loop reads CASSAGSQGNEQFF. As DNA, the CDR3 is TGCGCCAGCAGTGCGGGATCCCAAGGCAATGAGCAGTTCTTC.

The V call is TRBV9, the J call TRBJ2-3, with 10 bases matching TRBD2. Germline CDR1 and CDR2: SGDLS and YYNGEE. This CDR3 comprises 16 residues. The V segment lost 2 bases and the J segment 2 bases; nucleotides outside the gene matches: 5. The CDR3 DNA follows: TGTGCCAGCAGCGTTACTAGCGGGACCTACACAGATACGCAGTATTTT. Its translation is CASSVTSGTYTDTQYF.

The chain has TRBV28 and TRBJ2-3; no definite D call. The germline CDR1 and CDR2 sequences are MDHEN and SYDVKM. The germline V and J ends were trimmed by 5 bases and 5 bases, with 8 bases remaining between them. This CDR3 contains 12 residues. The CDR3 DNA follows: TGTGCCAGCAGTGATTTAGGAGATACGCAGTATTTT. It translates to CASSDLGDTQYF.

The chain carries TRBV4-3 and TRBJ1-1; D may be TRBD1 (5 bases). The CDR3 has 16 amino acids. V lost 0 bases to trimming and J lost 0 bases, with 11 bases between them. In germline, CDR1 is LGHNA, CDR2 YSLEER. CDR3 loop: CASSQDWGILNTEAFF. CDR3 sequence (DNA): TGCGCCAGCAGCCAAGACTGGGGGATTCTGAACACTGAAGCTTTCTTT.